One and the same sample provided the 26 T cell receptor beta chains below, sequenced in a study of identical twins. TCRdb reanalysed the 5' RACE reads using MiXCR and keeps one entry per CDR3 protein. The table has 350,000 to 500,000 distinct CDR3 sequences, around 18% seen once; the top ten hold 9.5% to 15%. Specimen: naive T cells sorted from blood. The receptors originated from a man in his fifties or sixties in good health.

This clonotype came up many times. This chain links TRBV5-1 with TRBJ1-1; D might be TRBD1 (5 bases). The CDR3 has 14 residues. The V end was cut by 0 bases, the J end by 5 bases, with 11 bases between. The germline V gene has CDR1 SGHRS and CDR2 YFSETQ. The CDR3 region is CASSLDSRGTEAFF. CDR3 sequence (DNA): TGCGCCAGCAGCTTGGACAGCCGGGGGACTGAAGCTTTCTTT.

The CDR3 region has the DNA TGCAGCGCCGAAGCGGGAGAGGGGGACTACGAGCAGTACTTC. This encodes CSAEAGEGDYEQYF. The chain recombines TRBV29-1 with TRBJ2-7; TRBD2 aligns across 8 bases. Germline V gene data show CDR1 as SQVTM and CDR2 as ANQGSEA. The CDR3 totals 14 residues. V was pared by 7 bases and J by 3 bases, with 11 bases of the junction left unmatched.

This chain joins TRBV29-1 and TRBJ2-7; 7 nucleotides agree with TRBD2. This CDR3 is built from 13 residues. Germline CDR1 SQVTM, CDR2 ANQGSEA. Germline trimming cut 6 bases from V and 3 bases from J; bases unmatched to any gene: 8. CDR3 loop: CSVGAGPGYEQYF. Written as DNA, the CDR3 is TGCAGCGTCGGAGCGGGGCCAGGCTACGAGCAGTACTTC.

This clonotype was counted ten times or more. The V call is TRBV5-1, the J call TRBJ2-7; 9 bases are shared with TRBD1. The CDR3 sequence is 17 residues long. V trimming: 4 bases; J trimming: 0 bases; junction bases outside the gene matches: 11. CDR1 is SGHRS and CDR2 is YFSETQ in the germline V gene. The CDR3 sequence: CASSPDRDRVPSYEQYF. The CDR3 DNA is TGCGCCAGCAGCCCGGACCGGGACAGGGTACCCTCCTACGAGCAGTACTTC. The full variable domain, in which reference TRBV5-1 and TRBJ2-7 provide the parts outside the CDR3, is KAGVTQTPRYLIKTRGQQVTLSCSPISGHRSVSWYQQTPGQGLQFLFEYFSETQRNKGNFPGRFSGRQFSNSRSEMNVSTLELGDSALYLCASSPDRDRVPSYEQYFGPGTRLTVT.

For the CDR3, the DNA is TGCGCCAGCAGCTTGTCGAGAATTCAAGAGACCCAGTACTTC. This sequence encodes CASSLSRIQETQYF. The chain couples TRBV5-1 to TRBJ2-5; D ambiguous. Germline CDR1 reads SGHRS; CDR2 reads YFSETQ. This CDR3 is 14 amino acids long. V shed 1 base and J shed 2 bases, with 9 bases lying between them.

This clonotype turned up a few times. The V call is TRBV10-3, the J call TRBJ1-1; TRBD1 is a possible D gene (6 bases). The length of the CDR3 is 13 residues. V lost 2 bases to trimming and J lost 8 bases, with 12 bases between them. Germline V lookup: CDR1 ENHRY, CDR2 SYGVKD. CDR3 loop: CAISEPEGGEAFF. The CDR3 DNA reads TGTGCCATCAGTGAGCCGGAGGGGGGCGAAGCTTTCTTT.

This clonotype was detected many times. Relative to the germline gene, one junction end is altered; a read error may explain this. CDR3 bases: TGCAGTGCTGGACTCGGGGCCGCCAGGGTTTACTTC. Translation: CSAGLGAARVYF. The chain couples TRBV20-1 to TRBJ1-2; the D gene is possibly TRBD1 (5 bases). The CDR3 runs 12 residues. The germline gives CDR1 DFQATT, CDR2 SNEGSKA (reference sequence).

This clonotype was seen at least ten times. The chain links TRBV6-1 to TRBJ2-7; D possibly corresponds to TRBD1 (6 bases). V was trimmed by 7 bases and J by 6 bases, leaving 16 bases between them. Germline CDR1 is MNHNS and CDR2 is SASEGT. This CDR3 region has 13 residues. The chain's CDR3 is CASTSPLGAEQYF. DNA of the CDR3: TGTGCCAGCACCTCCCCCTTGGGGGCCGAGCAGTACTTC.

V is TRBV20-1 and J is TRBJ2-1; possibly TRBD1 for D (6 bases). CDR1 is DFQATT and CDR2 is SNEGSKA in the germline V gene (reference sequence). The CDR3 runs to 13 residues. Trimming shortened V by 5 bases and J by 4 bases, and 12 bases separated the two germline ends. The DNA of the CDR3 is TGCAGTGCTTTGGACAGTTATTACAATGAGCAGTTCTTC. It encodes CSALDSYYNEQFF.

This clonotype was seen ten or more times. The chain combines TRBV5-1 with TRBJ2-5; 13 nucleotides agree with TRBD2. The trim removed 4 bases at V and 0 bases at J, leaving 9 bases unmatched. Germline CDR1 and CDR2: SGHRS and YFSETQ. This CDR3 is built from 18 residues. CDR3 amino acids: CASSARTSGGRYQETQYF. In nucleotides, the CDR3 is TGCGCCAGCAGCGCAAGGACTAGCGGGGGCCGGTACCAAGAGACCCAGTACTTC.

This clonotype was seen ten or more times. This chain uses TRBV5-1 with TRBJ2-7; D ambiguous. The germline CDR1 and CDR2 sequences are SGHRS and YFSETQ. This CDR3 is 15 amino acids long. V was clipped by 3 bases and J by 2 bases, with 15 bases between them. CDR3 sequence: CASSSEPHSTYEQYF. The CDR3 nucleotides are TGCGCCAGCAGCTCCGAACCGCACAGTACCTACGAGCAGTACTTC.

This clonotype was counted between two and nine times. The V and J genes are TRBV20-1 and TRBJ2-1; 12 bases are a match to TRBD2. CDR3 size: 17 residues. J lost 4 bases, V lost 0 bases, and 7 bases had no gene match. Germline-derived CDR1 and CDR2 are DFQATT and SNEGSKA (reference sequence). The CDR3 DNA is TGCAGTGCTAGAGATCTCTTGACTAGCGGGGGATACAATGAGCAGTTCTTC. Encoded protein: CSARDLLTSGGYNEQFF.

This clonotype was observed at least ten times. V and J are TRBV25-1 and TRBJ2-1, with 11 bases identical to TRBD2. This CDR3 comprises 15 residues. V lost 5 bases, J lost 6 bases, and 6 bases stayed unmatched. The germline V gene encodes CDR1 MGHDK and CDR2 SYGVNS. Here the CDR3 reads CASSPVAGGRNEQFF. The CDR3 DNA follows: TGTGCCAGCAGTCCTGTAGCGGGGGGGCGCAATGAGCAGTTCTTC.

The chain recombines TRBV7-9 with TRBJ1-1, with 10 bases fitting TRBD1. The germline CDR1 and CDR2 sequences are SEHNR and FQNEAQ (reference sequence). The CDR3 spans 12 residues. Unmatched junction bases numbered 4, after V lost 5 bases and J lost 10 bases. The CDR3 loop reads CASSPGDRGAFF. CDR3 nucleotide sequence: TGTGCCAGCAGCCCCGGGGACAGGGGAGCTTTCTTT.

The chain has TRBV18 and TRBJ2-1; D might be TRBD1 (6 bases). CDR1 and CDR2 from the germline V gene are KGHSH and LQKENI. This CDR3 is 14 amino acids long. V was trimmed by 4 bases and J by 10 bases, leaving 17 bases between them. CDR3 DNA: TGTGCCAGCTCACGGACTCGCCCTCAGGGGGAGCAGTTCTTC. Protein sequence: CASSRTRPQGEQFF.

The chain has TRBV12-3 or TRBV12-4 and TRBJ2-5, with TRBD2 identical over 11 bases. The length of the CDR3 is 15 residues. V was clipped by 3 bases and J by 5 bases; unmatched bases: 5. This chain's CDR3 is CASSLETSGVETQYF. CDR3 DNA: TGTGCCAGCAGTTTGGAGACTAGCGGGGTCGAGACCCAGTACTTC.

This rearrangement joins TRBV18 to TRBJ2-2; maybe TRBD2 (5 bases). This CDR3 spans 16 amino acids. V was shortened by 2 bases and J by 0 bases, with 10 bases between the two germline ends. Germline V gene lookup returns CDR1 KGHSH and CDR2 LQKENI. CDR3 DNA: TGTGCCAGCTCACCATTTACGGGATCGAACACCGGGGAGCTGTTTTTT. Translation: CASSPFTGSNTGELFF.

The chain carries TRBV20-1 and TRBJ2-7; TRBD2 agrees at 15 bases. The V and J ends lost 6 bases and 0 bases, in that order; junction bases with no gene match: 9. The germline V gene encodes CDR1 DFQATT and CDR2 SNEGSKA (reference sequence). The CDR3 is 17 residues long. This CDR3 is CSALGLAGGQSSYEQYF. CDR3 nucleotide sequence: TGCAGTGCCTTGGGACTAGCGGGGGGCCAAAGCTCCTACGAGCAGTACTTC.

There are many counts of this clonotype. The rearrangement joins TRBV12-3 or TRBV12-4 to TRBJ2-2; TRBD2 might be the D (5 bases). V was pared by 6 bases and J by 1 base, with 15 bases between. This CDR3 has 16 residues. In DNA form, the CDR3 reads TGTGCCAGCAGCCCCCCTAGGGCGGGGAACACCGGGGAGCTGTTTTTT. Translated, it gives CASSPPRAGNTGELFF.

The V and J genes are TRBV5-6 and TRBJ2-5, with D perhaps given as TRBD1 or TRBD2 (5 bases each). This CDR3 has 14 amino acids. Germline lookup yields CDR1 SGHDT and CDR2 YYEEEE. Trimming left V 2 bases short and J 4 bases short, with 12 bases between. The CDR3 reads CASSFSGTVETQYF. The CDR3 DNA sequence: TGTGCCAGCAGCTTTTCGGGGACGGTAGAGACCCAGTACTTC.

In its sample, this clonotype was seen a few times. The chain carries TRBV6-5 and TRBJ2-5; D not resolved. The germline gives CDR1 MNHEY, CDR2 SVGAGI. The CDR3 totals 14 residues. Trimming shortened V by 0 bases and J by 5 bases, and 10 bases separated the two germline ends. The CDR3 coding sequence is TGTGCCAGCAGTTACTCGGAAACTCGGGAGACCCAGTACTTC. Amino acids: CASSYSETRETQYF.

This clonotype has only a few counts. The chain carries TRBV20-1 and TRBJ1-5; D is ambiguous. The CDR3 spans 15 residues. Germline assignment: CDR1 DFQATT and CDR2 SNEGSKA (reference sequence). V was trimmed by 0 bases and J by 0 bases, leaving 9 bases between them. The CDR3 here is CSARDGQHSNQPQHF. The CDR3 nucleotides are TGCAGTGCTAGAGATGGCCAGCATAGCAATCAGCCCCAGCATTTT.

CDR3 coding DNA: TGCAGTGCTAGAGATTGGATAGGCGCCACTAGCACAGATACGCAGTATTTT. It specifies CSARDWIGATSTDTQYF. The chain carries TRBV20-1 and TRBJ2-3; D is unresolved. Germline V lookup: CDR1 DFQATT, CDR2 SNEGSKA (reference sequence). V was trimmed by 0 bases and J by 0 bases, leaving 16 bases between them. CDR3 length: 17 amino acids.

This chain joins TRBV4-2 and TRBJ2-7; 7 nucleotides agree with TRBD1. Germline lookup yields CDR1 LGHNA and CDR2 YNFKEQ. The CDR3 is 16 residues long. The junction had 11 bases not matched to a gene; V was cut back by 5 bases and J by 1 base. The CDR3 nucleotides read TGTGCCAGCAGCGAATCCGGGACAGCGCTATCCTACGAGCAGTACTTC. Protein sequence: CASSESGTALSYEQYF.

The chain has TRBV10-3 and TRBJ1-1, with D perhaps matching TRBD1 (5 bases). The CDR3 contains 13 residues. Trimming cost V 3 bases and J 2 bases, with 7 bases left between them. Germline V gene sequence: CDR1 ENHRY, CDR2 SYGVKD. The DNA for the CDR3 is TGTGCCATCAGTGACAGGGCTAACACTGAAGCTTTCTTT. This sequence encodes CAISDRANTEAFF.

This clonotype showed up just a few times. The J gene is TRBJ1-1, the V gene TRBV4-3, with D hard to call. The CDR3 extends over 13 amino acids. The germline gives CDR1 LGHNA, CDR2 YSLEER. Trimming pared 0 bases from V and 6 bases from J, leaving 8 bases between. The CDR3 coding sequence is TGCGCCAGCAGCCAAGACGGTGGGGCTGAAGCTTTCTTT. Protein sequence: CASSQDGGAEAFF.